The clone carrying this TCR beta chain was found once. Its specificity is not known. These data are taken from a study of CD8 T cells in ankylosing spondylitis. Study outcomes and limitations: Significant enrichment of disease-linked clones was reportedly seen in matched ankylosing spondylitis synovial fluid. In the blood and synovial fluid of reactive arthritis, some motif variants had been previously reported. A motif in TCR beta, a set of several highly homologous variants, appeared characteristic of ankylosing spondylitis blood.

Quantitative 5'-RACE with molecular barcodes was used to make the TCR beta libraries. TCRdb re-called the 5' RACE reads through MiXCR, storing one row per CDR3 protein. The top ten clones hold 0.45% to 0.6% of a sample with 700,000 to 1,000,000 distinct CDR3 sequences, around 11% of them seen once. CDR3 length: 13 residues. The germline gives CDR1 SGHTA, CDR2 FQGNSA. Trimming stripped 2 bases from V and 7 bases from J, with 11 bases between. This clonotype was obtained from a male donor with ankylosing spondylitis. The rearrangement joins TRBV7-2 to TRBJ1-2; D is ambiguous. Sequenced sample: blood, either unsorted or a sorted T cell fraction (not recorded which). The CDR3 protein is CASSLIYFGGYTF. The CDR3 coding sequence is TGTGCCAGCAGCTTAATTTATTTCGGTGGCTACACCTTC. The complete variable domain, with remaining parts taken from reference TRBV7-2 and TRBJ1-2, reads GAGVSQSPSNKVTEKGKDVELRCDPISGHTALYWYRQSLGQGLEFLIYFQGNSAPDKSGLPSDRFSAERTGGSVSTLTIQRTQQEDSAVYLCASSLIYFGGYTFGSGTRLTVV.